What follows are 22 T cell receptor beta chains derived from one specimen sequenced in a study of shared clonotypes between healthy human individuals. Method: immunoSEQ multiplex PCR; TCRdb's copy keeps in-frame clones and lacks some. This table holds roughly 2.2 million clones, 80% to 95% found once. Material: naive CD4+ T cells from PBMCs. Described subset: CD45RA+ positively selected. The receptor set was obtained from a man aged 18 to 35 in good health. Some clones in this sample may be carry-over from other donors' samples.

The chain links TRBV28 to TRBJ2-4, with D hard to call. The V gene's germline CDR1 is MDHEN and CDR2 SYDVKM. The CDR3 is 13 amino acids. Trimming shortened V by 5 bases and J by 7 bases, and 12 bases separated the two germline ends. In nucleotides, the CDR3 is TGTGCCAGCAGTCCTAGTAGGTTCAACATTCAGTACTTC. Translation: CASSPSRFNIQYF.

The chain recombines TRBV4-2 with TRBJ2-6, with 12 bases fitting TRBD2. V gave up 1 base and J gave up 2 bases; unmatched junction bases: 0. This CDR3 has 17 amino acids. Germline lookup yields CDR1 LGHNA and CDR2 YNFKEQ. The CDR3 DNA sequence: TGTGCCAGCAGCCAAGGACTAGCGGGAGCTGGGGCCAACGTCCTGACTTTC. This encodes CASSQGLAGAGANVLTF.

The V and J genes are TRBV5-1 and TRBJ1-4, with 8 nucleotides matching TRBD1. Unmatched junction bases numbered 9, after V lost 3 bases and J lost 8 bases. CDR3 size: 15 residues. From germline, CDR1 is SGHRS and CDR2 YFSETQ. CDR3 amino acids: CASSSSGTGGEKLFF. The CDR3 DNA follows: TGCGCCAGCAGCTCATCCGGGACAGGCGGCGAAAAACTGTTTTTT. The entire variable domain, with the rest obtained from reference TRBV5-1 and TRBJ1-4, is as follows: KAGVTQTPRYLIKTRGQQVTLSCSPISGHRSVSWYQQTPGQGLQFLFEYFSETQRNKGNFPGRFSGRQFSNSRSEMNVSTLELGDSALYLCASSSSGTGGEKLFFGSGTQLSVL.

This rearrangement joins TRBV2 to TRBJ2-7, with D possibly TRBD1 on 5 matching bases. CDR1 SNHLY and CDR2 FYNNEI come from the germline V gene. Trimming took off 2 bases at V and 2 bases at J, with 10 bases between the two ends. The CDR3 runs 14 residues. In DNA form, the CDR3 reads TGTGCCAGCAGTGAATTAGGGGTCCCCTACGAGCAGTACTTC. Its translation is CASSELGVPYEQYF. Full variable domain (outside the CDR3, taken from reference TRBV2 and TRBJ2-7): EPEVTQTPSHQVTQMGQEVILRCVPISNHLYFYWYRQILGQKVEFLVSFYNNEISEKSEIFDDQFSVERPDGSNFTLKIRSTKLEDSAMYFCASSELGVPYEQYFGPGTRLTVT.

The rearrangement links TRBV11-2 to TRBJ2-2; D not certain. This CDR3 region has 14 residues. Germline CDR1 is SGHAT and CDR2 is FQNNGV. V was pared by 2 bases and J by 3 bases, with 7 bases between. The CDR3 nucleotides read TGTGCCAGCAGCTTAATAACCGACACCGGGGAGCTGTTTTTT. It yields the protein CASSLITDTGELFF.

The gene calls are TRBV27 and TRBJ2-7, with 9 bases aligning to TRBD1. The CDR3 is 16 residues long. Trimming took 5 bases from V and 2 from J; bases not matched to a gene: 10. Germline loops: CDR1 MNHEY, CDR2 SMNVEV (reference sequence). The CDR3 spells CASSPRRTGVTYEQYF. CDR3 nucleotides: TGTGCCAGCAGTCCCAGGAGGACAGGGGTAACCTACGAGCAGTACTTC.

The chain links TRBV6-5 to TRBJ1-2, with D possibly TRBD1 on 6 matching bases. With 6 bases removed from V and 1 base from J, the gap between germline ends came to 9 bases. The CDR3 sequence is 13 residues long. CDR1 MNHEY and CDR2 SVGAGI come from the germline V gene. The CDR3 nucleotides are TGTGCCAGCAGGGCAGGGGTTAACTATGGCTACACCTTC. Its translation is CASRAGVNYGYTF.

V gene TRBV4-3 combines with J gene TRBJ2-3; D may be TRBD2 (6 bases). The CDR3 has 16 amino acids. Trimming removed 0 bases from V and 5 bases from J, with 15 bases in between. Germline values: CDR1 LGHNA, CDR2 YSLEER. CDR3 protein: CASSQDPTGVGDTQYF. The CDR3 DNA sequence: TGCGCCAGCAGCCAAGATCCCACGGGAGTGGGAGATACGCAGTATTTT.

Here the CDR3 DNA reads TGTGCCAGCAGCTCGGGACAGGTGGAGACCCAGTACTTC. Its protein product is CASSSGQVETQYF. V gene TRBV9 combines with J gene TRBJ2-5; 8 bases match TRBD1. This CDR3 comprises 13 residues. V lost 4 bases and J lost 5; bases outside the gene matches: 4. Germline CDR1 SGDLS, CDR2 YYNGEE.

The gene calls are TRBV15 and TRBJ2-7, with TRBD2 matching 9 bases. Germline CDR1 reads LNHNV; CDR2 reads YYDKDF (reference sequence). The CDR3 has 16 residues. Trimming at V came to 0 bases and at J to 1 base, leaving 4 bases not matched to a gene. The CDR3: CATSRDWLAGSYEQYF. CDR3 coding DNA: TGTGCCACCAGCAGAGATTGGCTAGCGGGATCCTACGAGCAGTACTTC.

As concerns this clone: The same CDR3 is also encoded by other DNA sequences in this sample. The V and J genes are TRBV29-1 and TRBJ1-1; no clear D. The CDR3 spans 13 residues. The V end was cut by 4 bases, the J end by 0 bases, with 9 bases between. Germline CDR1 and CDR2: SQVTM and ANQGSEA. CDR3 amino acids: CSVAGRLNTEAFF. Here the CDR3 DNA reads TGCAGCGTTGCCGGAAGATTGAACACTGAAGCTTTCTTT.

CDR3 in amino acids: CASSLNLGGLTGELFF. CDR3 coding DNA: TGTGCCAGCAGCTTAAATCTCGGCGGGCTCACCGGGGAGCTGTTTTTT. The chain links TRBV7-3 to TRBJ2-2; weak D call: TRBD2 (5 bases). V shed 1 base and J shed 4 bases, with 13 bases lying between them. The CDR3 covers 16 residues. The germline gives CDR1 SGHTA, CDR2 FQGTGA. Full variable domain (rest looked up from reference TRBV7-3 and TRBJ2-2): GAGVSQTPSNKVTEKGKYVELRCDPISGHTALYWYRQSLGQGPEFLIYFQGTGAADDSGLPNDRFFAVRPEGSVSTLKIQRTERGDSAVYLCASSLNLGGLTGELFFGEGSRLTVL.

This clone was found a few times. Within the sample, other DNA sequences also encode this same CDR3. The chain joins TRBV7-3 to TRBJ2-2; TRBD2 might be the D (5 bases). Germline loops: CDR1 SGHTA, CDR2 FQGTGA. Trimming took off 2 bases at V and 4 bases at J, with 11 bases between the two ends. This CDR3 contains 15 residues. The CDR3 loop reads CASSLSGSGTGELFF. In nucleotides, the CDR3 is TGTGCCAGCAGCTTATCTGGGAGTGGCACCGGGGAGCTGTTTTTT.

This clone is a singleton in its sample. The chain joins TRBV5-4 to TRBJ2-7; 9 nucleotides align to TRBD1. The junction had 9 bases not matched to a gene; V was cut back by 4 bases and J by 7 bases. From germline, CDR1 is SGHNT and CDR2 YYREEE (reference sequence). This CDR3 region has 14 residues. DNA for the CDR3: TGTGCCAGCAGCAGAGAACAGGGGGCGAGGGAGCAGTACTTC. Translation gives CASSREQGAREQYF.

The chain combines TRBV19 with TRBJ2-4; D gene uncertain. CDR1 and CDR2 (germline): LNHDA, SQIVND (reference sequence). The CDR3 totals 13 residues. V lost 4 bases to trimming and J lost 8 bases, with 12 bases between them. The CDR3 is CASSKALGDIQYF. The CDR3 DNA follows: TGTGCCAGTAGTAAGGCCCTTGGGGACATTCAGTACTTC.

In its sample, this clone was seen once. The CDR3 loop reads CASTRGGTFSYEQYF. The CDR3 nucleotides are TGTGCCAGCACTCGAGGCGGGACATTCTCCTACGAGCAGTACTTC. V and J are TRBV28 and TRBJ2-7; D is possibly TRBD1 or TRBD2 (6 bases each). Trimming removed 7 bases at V and 0 bases at J, with 16 bases between. Germline CDR1 reads MDHEN; CDR2 reads SYDVKM. The CDR3 loop spans 15 amino acids.

The rearrangement joins TRBV19 to TRBJ2-5, with a possible D match to TRBD2 (6 bases). V lost 3 bases and J lost 13, with 18 bases in between. Germline values: CDR1 LNHDA, CDR2 SQIVND (reference sequence). CDR3 length equals 13 residues. CDR3 residues: CASSIFSFGTRYF. CDR3 bases: TGTGCCAGTAGTATCTTCTCGTTCGGGACTCGGTACTTC.

This chain links TRBV11-2 with TRBJ2-1; weak D call: TRBD2 (5 bases). Trimming removed 0 bases at V and 10 bases at J, with 13 bases between. CDR3 size: 14 residues. Germline V lookup: CDR1 SGHAT, CDR2 FQNNGV. The CDR3 coding sequence is TGTGCCAGCAGCTTAGATTGGCTAGCTCAGGAGCAGTTCTTC. This translates into CASSLDWLAQEQFF. Full variable domain (missing parts from reference TRBV11-2 and TRBJ2-1): EAGVAQSPRYKIIEKRQSVAFWCNPISGHATLYWYQQILGQGPKLLIQFQNNGVVDDSQLPKDRFSAERLKGVDSTLKIQPAKLEDSAVYLCASSLDWLAQEQFFGPGTRLTVL.

The rearrangement links TRBV5-1 to TRBJ2-6, with 8 positions matching TRBD1. V trimming: 4 bases; J trimming: 3 bases; junction bases outside the gene matches: 9. The CDR3 extends over 17 amino acids. Germline CDR1 and CDR2: SGHRS and YFSETQ. The CDR3 here is CASSRGQGPIGANVLTF. The CDR3, as DNA: TGCGCCAGCAGCCGCGGACAGGGCCCAATTGGGGCCAACGTCCTGACTTTC.

V is TRBV6-1 and J is TRBJ1-1; D is unresolved. The germline CDR1 and CDR2 sequences are MNHNS and SASEGT. The V and J ends lost 8 bases and 6 bases respectively, with 13 bases between them. The CDR3 spans 12 residues. In DNA form, the CDR3 reads TGTGCCAGCGAGGCACGGTTCGCTGAAGCTTTCTTT. Translating it yields CASEARFAEAFF.

Regarding this clone: Within the sample, other DNA sequences also encode this same CDR3. V usage is TRBV6-5 and J usage is TRBJ1-5, with D possibly being TRBD1 (5 bases). The V gene lost 0 bases and the J gene lost 7 bases, with 10 bases spanning the gap. The CDR3 consists of 14 residues. CDR1 and CDR2 from the germline V gene are MNHEY and SVGAGI. As DNA, the CDR3 is TGTGCCAGCAGTTACTCGGCGGGGCGCCAGCCCCAGCATTTT. The encoded protein is CASSYSAGRQPQHF.

V is TRBV19 and J is TRBJ2-5, with TRBD1 identical over 7 bases. J lost 5 bases, V lost 1 base, and 13 bases had no gene match. Germline V gene lookup returns CDR1 LNHDA and CDR2 SQIVND (reference sequence). The CDR3 extends over 17 amino acids. The CDR3 DNA reads as TGTGCCAGTAGTATAGGCCCCCCGACAGGGCTGGGGGAGACCCAGTACTTC. As protein: CASSIGPPTGLGETQYF.